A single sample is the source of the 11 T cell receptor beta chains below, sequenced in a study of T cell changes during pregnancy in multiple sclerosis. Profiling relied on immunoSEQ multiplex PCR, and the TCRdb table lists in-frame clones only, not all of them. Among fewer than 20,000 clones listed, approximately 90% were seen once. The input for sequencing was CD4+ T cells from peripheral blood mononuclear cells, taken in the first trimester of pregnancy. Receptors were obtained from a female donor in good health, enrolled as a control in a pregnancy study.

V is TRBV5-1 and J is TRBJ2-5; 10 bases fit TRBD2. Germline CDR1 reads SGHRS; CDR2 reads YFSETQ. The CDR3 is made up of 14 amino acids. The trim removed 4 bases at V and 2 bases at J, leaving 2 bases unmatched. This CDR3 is CASSAGLAQETQYF. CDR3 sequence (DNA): TGCGCCAGCAGCGCGGGACTAGCGCAAGAGACCCAGTACTTC.

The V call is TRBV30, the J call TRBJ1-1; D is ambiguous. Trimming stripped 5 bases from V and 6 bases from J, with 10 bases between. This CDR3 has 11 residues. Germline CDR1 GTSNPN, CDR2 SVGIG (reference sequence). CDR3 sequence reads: CAWAAGPEAFF. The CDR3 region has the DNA TGTGCCTGGGCCGCAGGTCCTGAAGCTTTCTTT. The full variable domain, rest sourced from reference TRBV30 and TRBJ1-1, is SQTIHQWPATLVQPVGSPLSLECTVEGTSNPNLYWYRQAAGRGLQLLFYSVGIGQISSEVPQNLSASRPQDRQFILSSKKLLLSDSGFYLCAWAAGPEAFFGQGTRLTVV.

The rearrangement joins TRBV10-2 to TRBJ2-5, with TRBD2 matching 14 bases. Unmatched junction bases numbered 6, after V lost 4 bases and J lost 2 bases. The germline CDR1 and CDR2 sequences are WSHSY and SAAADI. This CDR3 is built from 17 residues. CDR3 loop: CASSVSTSGGDQETQYF. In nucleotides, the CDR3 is TGCGCCAGCAGTGTATCGACTAGCGGGGGGGATCAAGAGACCCAGTACTTC.

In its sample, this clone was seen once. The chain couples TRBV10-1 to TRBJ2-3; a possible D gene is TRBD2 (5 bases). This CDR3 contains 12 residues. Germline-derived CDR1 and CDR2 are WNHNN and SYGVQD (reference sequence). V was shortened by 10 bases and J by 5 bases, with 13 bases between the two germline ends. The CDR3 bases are TGCGCCACAAGCGGCGGTAGAGATACGCAGTATTTT. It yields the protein CATSGGRDTQYF.

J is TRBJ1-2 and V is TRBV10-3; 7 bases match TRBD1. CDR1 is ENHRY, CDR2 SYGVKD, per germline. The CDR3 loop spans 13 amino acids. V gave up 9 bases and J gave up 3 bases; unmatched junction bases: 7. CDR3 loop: CAIERQGHYGYTF. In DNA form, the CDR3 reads TGTGCCATTGAAAGACAGGGCCACTATGGCTACACCTTC.

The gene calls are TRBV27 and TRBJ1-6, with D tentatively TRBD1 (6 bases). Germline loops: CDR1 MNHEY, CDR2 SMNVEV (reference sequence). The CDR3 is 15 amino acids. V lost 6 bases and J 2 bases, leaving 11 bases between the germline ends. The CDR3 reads CASSPGAAYNSPLHF. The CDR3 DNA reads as TGTGCCAGCAGCCCAGGGGCGGCCTATAATTCACCCCTCCACTTT.

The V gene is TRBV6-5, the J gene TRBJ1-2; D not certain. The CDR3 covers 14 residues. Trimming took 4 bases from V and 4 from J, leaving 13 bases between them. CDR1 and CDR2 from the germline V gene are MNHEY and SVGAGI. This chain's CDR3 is CASSLGGVPYGYTF. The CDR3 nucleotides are TGTGCCAGCAGTTTAGGAGGCGTACCCTATGGCTACACCTTC.

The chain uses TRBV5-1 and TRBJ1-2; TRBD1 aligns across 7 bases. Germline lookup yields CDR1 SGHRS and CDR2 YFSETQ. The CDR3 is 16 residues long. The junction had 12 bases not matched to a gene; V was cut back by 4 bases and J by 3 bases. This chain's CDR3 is CASSPSGTDPYYGYTF. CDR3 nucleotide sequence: TGCGCCAGCAGCCCCTCCGGGACAGATCCTTACTATGGCTACACCTTC.

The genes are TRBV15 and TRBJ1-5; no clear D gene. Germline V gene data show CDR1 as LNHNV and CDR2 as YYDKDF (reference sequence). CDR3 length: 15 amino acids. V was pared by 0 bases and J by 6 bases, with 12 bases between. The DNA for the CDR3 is TGTGCCACCAGCAGAGATCCGGGGTTTCTTCAGCCCCAGCATTTT. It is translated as CATSRDPGFLQPQHF.

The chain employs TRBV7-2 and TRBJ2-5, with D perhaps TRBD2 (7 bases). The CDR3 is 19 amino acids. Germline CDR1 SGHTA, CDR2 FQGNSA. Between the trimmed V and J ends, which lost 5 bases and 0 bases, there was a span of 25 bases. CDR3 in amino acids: CASSPGGGGTSRYQETQYF. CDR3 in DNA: TGTGCCAGCAGCCCTGGGGGCGGGGGAACCTCCAGGTACCAAGAGACCCAGTACTTC.

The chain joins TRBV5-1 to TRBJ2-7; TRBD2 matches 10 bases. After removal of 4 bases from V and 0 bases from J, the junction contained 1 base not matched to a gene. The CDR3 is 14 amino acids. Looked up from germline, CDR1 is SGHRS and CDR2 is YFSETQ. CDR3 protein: CASSVAGGSYEQYF. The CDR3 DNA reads TGCGCCAGCAGCGTAGCGGGGGGCTCCTACGAGCAGTACTTC.